Listed below are T cell receptor beta chains from one sample, sequenced in a study of blood T cell repertoires in COVID-19. Method: immunoSEQ multiplex PCR; TCRdb's copy keeps in-frame clones and lacks some. The data hold about 250,000 clones, with roughly nine tenths observed a single time. Sequenced sample: PBMCs or T cells enriched from blood (not recorded which). Receptor source: a woman aged 45-65 years who had recovered from COVID-19. The CDR3 runs from the conserved cysteine through the conserved F or W. Fields, in order: clone size, D gene, V gene, J gene, CDR3 protein, CDR3 DNA. The D gene is left open where the match is weak. Some rows mark clone size as missing; the rest say once, few, many or name a class of expanded clone.

.	.	TRBV30	TRBJ1-1	CAWSASREGWRAFF	TGTGCCTGGAGTGCATCCCGGGAGGGGTGGAGAGCTTTCTTT
.	TRBD1	TRBV2	TRBJ2-5	CASRLGQGKETQYF	TGTGCCAGCAGGTTGGGACAGGGGAAAGAGACCCAGTACTTC
many	.	TRBV30	TRBJ2-1	CAFTTGFVNEQFF	TGTGCCTTTACTACCGGGTTTGTAAATGAGCAGTTCTTC
.	.	TRBV29-1	TRBJ1-1	CSVEGVGGWDTEAFF	TGCAGCGTTGAAGGGGTAGGGGGATGGGACACTGAAGCTTTCTTT
few	.	TRBV24-1	TRBJ1-5	CATSDGGYHQPQHF	TGTGCCACCAGTGATGGGGGCTACCATCAGCCCCAGCATTTT
.	.	TRBV7-2	TRBJ2-3	CASSLSLDTQYF	TGTGCCAGCAGCTTGTCCCTTGATACGCAGTATTTT
.	TRBD2	TRBV5-1	TRBJ2-2	CASSWTSGSPNTGELFF	TGCGCCAGCAGCTGGACTAGCGGGAGCCCGAACACCGGGGAGCTGTTTTTT
.	TRBD1	TRBV5-6	TRBJ1-2	CASSRTGFDYGYTF	TGTGCCAGCAGCCGGACAGGGTTCGACTATGGCTACACCTTC
.	.	TRBV2	TRBJ1-3	CASTLGAARGNTIYF	TGTGCCAGCACCCTAGGGGCAGCGAGAGGAAACACCATATATTTT
.	TRBD2	TRBV28	TRBJ2-7	CASSFPGRAWYEQYF	TGTGCCAGCAGTTTCCCCGGGAGGGCCTGGTACGAGCAGTACTTC
.	TRBD1	TRBV4-3	TRBJ2-7	CASSQRQGQTYEQYF	TGCGCCAGCAGCCAAAGGCAGGGACAGACCTACGAGCAGTACTTC
.	.	TRBV5-1	TRBJ1-5	CASSPTANSNQPQHF	TGCGCCAGCAGCCCGACAGCGAATAGCAATCAGCCCCAGCATTTT
.	.	TRBV3-1/TRBV3-2	TRBJ2-5	CASSQSTYQETQYF	TGTGCCAGCAGCCAAAGCACTTACCAAGAGACCCAGTACTTC
.	.	TRBV6-5	TRBJ1-4	CASSLGPNEKLFF	TGTGCCAGCAGTTTGGGGCCGAATGAAAAACTGTTTTTT
.	.	TRBV19	TRBJ2-5	CASSTSRAGETQYF	TGTGCCAGTAGTACGAGCAGGGCTGGGGAGACCCAGTACTTC
.	.	TRBV2	TRBJ2-4	CASSGVGQGGDIQYF	TGTGCCAGCAGTGGAGTCGGTCAGGGAGGAGACATTCAGTACTTC
.	TRBD1	TRBV7-9	TRBJ2-7	CASSSYLGQGTHEQYF	TGTGCCAGCAGCTCATACCTAGGACAGGGTACCCACGAGCAGTACTTC
.	.	TRBV7-3	TRBJ2-5	CASSPQGQPPETQYF	TGTGCCAGCAGCCCCCAGGGTCAGCCCCCAGAGACCCAGTACTTC
.	TRBD2	TRBV7-9	TRBJ2-5	CATSEASGTSEETQYF	TGTGCCACAAGTGAGGCTAGCGGGACGTCCGAAGAGACCCAGTACTTC
.	TRBD2	TRBV2	TRBJ2-1	CASSPTERERYNEQFF	TGTGCCAGCAGCCCTACTGAGCGGGAAAGATACAATGAGCAGTTCTTC